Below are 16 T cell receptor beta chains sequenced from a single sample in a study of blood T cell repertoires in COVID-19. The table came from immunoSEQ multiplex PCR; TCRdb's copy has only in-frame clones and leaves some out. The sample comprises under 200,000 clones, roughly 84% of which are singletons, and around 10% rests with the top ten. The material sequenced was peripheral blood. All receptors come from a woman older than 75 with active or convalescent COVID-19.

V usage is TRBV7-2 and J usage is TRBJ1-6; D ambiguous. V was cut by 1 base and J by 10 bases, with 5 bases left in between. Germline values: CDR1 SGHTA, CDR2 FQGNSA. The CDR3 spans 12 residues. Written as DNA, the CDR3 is TGTGCCAGCAGCTTAGAAGCATCACCCCTCCACTTT. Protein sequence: CASSLEASPLHF.

CDR3 coding DNA: TGTGCCAGCAGCGAACAGGGGGCCACGGGGGGCTACACCTTC. Translation gives CASSEQGATGGYTF. This chain uses TRBV11-3 with TRBJ1-2; TRBD1 aligns across 9 bases. The junction had 9 bases not matched to a gene; V was cut back by 5 bases and J by 8 bases. Germline CDR1 reads SGHNT; CDR2 reads YENEEA. The CDR3 is 14 amino acids.

The DNA of the CDR3 is TGCGCCAGCAGCCAAGATTTGGCAGGGGGTGGGTACGAGCAGTACTTC. Translation: CASSQDLAGGGYEQYF. The genes are TRBV4-3 and TRBJ2-7, with 7 nucleotides matching TRBD1. CDR3 length equals 16 residues. V lost 0 bases to trimming and J lost 4 bases; unmatched junction nucleotides: 9. Per the germline V gene, CDR1 is LGHNA and CDR2 is YSLEER.

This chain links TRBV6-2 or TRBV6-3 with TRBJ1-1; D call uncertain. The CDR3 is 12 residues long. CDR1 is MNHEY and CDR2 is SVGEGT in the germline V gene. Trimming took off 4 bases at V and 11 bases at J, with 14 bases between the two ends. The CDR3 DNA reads TGTGCCAGCAGTTCCTATCGGACGGGGGCTTTCTTT. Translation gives CASSSYRTGAFF.

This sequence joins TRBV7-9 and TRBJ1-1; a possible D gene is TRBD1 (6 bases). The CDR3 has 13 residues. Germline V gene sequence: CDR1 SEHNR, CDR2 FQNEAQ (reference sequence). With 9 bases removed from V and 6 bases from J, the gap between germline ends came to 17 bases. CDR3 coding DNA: TGTGCCAGTGGGGGCGCCATGGGAGCTGAAGCTTTCTTT. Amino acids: CASGGAMGAEAFF. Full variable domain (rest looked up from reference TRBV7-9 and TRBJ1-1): DTGVSQNPRHKITKRGQNVTFRCDPISEHNRLYWYRQTLGQGPEFLTYFQNEAQLEKSRLLSDRFSAERPKGSFSTLEIQRTEQGDSAMYLCASGGAMGAEAFFGQGTRLTVV.

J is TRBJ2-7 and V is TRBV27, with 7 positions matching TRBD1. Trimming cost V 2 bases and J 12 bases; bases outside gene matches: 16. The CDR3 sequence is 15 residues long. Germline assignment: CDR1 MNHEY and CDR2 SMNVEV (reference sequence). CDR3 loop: CASSLGERGRGSLYF. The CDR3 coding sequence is TGTGCCAGCAGTTTAGGAGAAAGGGGGCGCGGTTCTCTGTACTTC.

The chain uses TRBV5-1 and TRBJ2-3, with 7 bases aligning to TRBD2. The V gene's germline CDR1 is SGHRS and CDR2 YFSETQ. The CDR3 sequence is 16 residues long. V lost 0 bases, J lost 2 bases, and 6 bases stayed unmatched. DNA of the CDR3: TGCGCCAGCAGCTTGGGGGGCGGGGGACCCACAGATACGCAGTATTTT. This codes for CASSLGGGGPTDTQYF.

The CDR3 DNA follows: TGCAGCGTTGGACAGGGCTCCGGCGAGCAGTACTTC. This gives the protein CSVGQGSGEQYF. The V gene is TRBV29-1, the J gene TRBJ2-7, with 7 nucleotides matching TRBD1. The CDR3 is made up of 12 amino acids. The V gene's germline CDR1 is SQVTM and CDR2 ANQGSEA. The V and J ends lost 4 bases and 6 bases, in that order; junction bases with no gene match: 6.

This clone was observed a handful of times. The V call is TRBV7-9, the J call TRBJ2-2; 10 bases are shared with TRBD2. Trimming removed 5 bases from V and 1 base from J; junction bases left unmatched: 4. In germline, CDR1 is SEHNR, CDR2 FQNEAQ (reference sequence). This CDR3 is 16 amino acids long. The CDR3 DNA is TGTGCCAGCAGCGCCCAGCGGGGGGGGAACACCGGGGAGCTGTTTTTT. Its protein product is CASSAQRGGNTGELFF.

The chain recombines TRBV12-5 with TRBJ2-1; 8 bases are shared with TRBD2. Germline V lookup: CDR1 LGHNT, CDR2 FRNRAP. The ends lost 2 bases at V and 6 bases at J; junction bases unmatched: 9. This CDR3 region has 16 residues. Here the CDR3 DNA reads TGTGCTAGTGGTTTGTGCCCCGTAGCGGGGTGCAATGAGCAGTTCTTC. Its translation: CASGLCPVAGCNEQFF.

As DNA, the CDR3 is TGTGCCAGCAGCTTAGATACCAGGAGGGTGGACCAGCCCCAGCATTTT. This encodes CASSLDTRRVDQPQHF. The rearrangement links TRBV7-2 to TRBJ1-5; D unclear. Trimming took 1 base from V and 7 from J, leaving 17 bases between them. CDR3 length equals 16 residues. The germline V gene encodes CDR1 SGHTA and CDR2 FQGNSA.

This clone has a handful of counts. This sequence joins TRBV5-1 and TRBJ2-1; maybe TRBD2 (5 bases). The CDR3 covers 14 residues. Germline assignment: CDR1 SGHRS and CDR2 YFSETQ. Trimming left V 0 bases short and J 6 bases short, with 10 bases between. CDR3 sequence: CASSLATTSNEQFF. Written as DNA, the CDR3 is TGCGCCAGCAGCTTGGCAACTACTAGCAATGAGCAGTTCTTC.

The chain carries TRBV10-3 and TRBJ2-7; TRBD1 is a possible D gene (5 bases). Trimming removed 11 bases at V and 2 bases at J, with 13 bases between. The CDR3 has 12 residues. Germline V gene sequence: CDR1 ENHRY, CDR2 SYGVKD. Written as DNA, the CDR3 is TGTGCCGCCGGAACAGGTACCTACGAGCAGTACTTC. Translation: CAAGTGTYEQYF.

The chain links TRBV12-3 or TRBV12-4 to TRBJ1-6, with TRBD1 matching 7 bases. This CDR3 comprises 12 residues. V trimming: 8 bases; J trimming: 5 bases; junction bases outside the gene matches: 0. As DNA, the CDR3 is TGTGCCAGCCAGGGGGATAATTCACCCCTCCACTTT. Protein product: CASQGDNSPLHF.

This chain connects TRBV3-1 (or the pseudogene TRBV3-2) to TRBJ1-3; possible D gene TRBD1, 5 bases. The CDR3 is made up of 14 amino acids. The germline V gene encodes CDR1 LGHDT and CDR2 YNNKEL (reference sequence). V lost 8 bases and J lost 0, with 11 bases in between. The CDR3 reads CASAKGFSGNTIYF. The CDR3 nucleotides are TGTGCCAGCGCGAAGGGGTTCTCTGGAAACACCATATATTTT.

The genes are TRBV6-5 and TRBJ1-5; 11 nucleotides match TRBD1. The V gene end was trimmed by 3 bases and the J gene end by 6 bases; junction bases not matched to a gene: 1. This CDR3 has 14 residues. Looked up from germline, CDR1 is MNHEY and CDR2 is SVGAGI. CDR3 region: CASSYGTGGQPQHF. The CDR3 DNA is TGTGCCAGCAGTTATGGGACAGGGGGTCAGCCCCAGCATTTT.